This record concerns one T cell receptor (beta chain) sequence. CDR1 is KGHSH and CDR2 is LQKENI in the germline V gene. The CDR3 extends over 16 amino acids. Trimming stripped 0 bases from V and 3 bases from J, with 12 bases between. These data belong to a study of blood T cell repertoires in COVID-19. Study background: COVID-19 samples from acute and convalescent phases originated in the United States, Italy and Spain. T cells, B-cell-depleted T cells, or PBMCs supplied cDNA or gDNA.

Study processing details: The authors estimated nucleated cell counts from reference gene primer amplification. Clones were sequenced by immunoSEQ multiplex PCR, and TCRdb holds only the in-frame ones, with some missing. V and J calls and clone size are as listed in that table; D and trimming were resolved from the DNA. This table holds approximately 77,000 clones, approximately 80% found once. This sequence was found in a woman aged 70-85 years with acute or convalescent COVID-19. The chain has TRBV18 and TRBJ1-3; weak D call: TRBD1 (6 bases). Material for sequencing was peripheral blood. CDR3 region: CASSPPRGAFGNTIYF. The DNA of the CDR3 is TGTGCCAGCTCACCACCCAGGGGCGCGTTTGGAAACACCATATATTTT.